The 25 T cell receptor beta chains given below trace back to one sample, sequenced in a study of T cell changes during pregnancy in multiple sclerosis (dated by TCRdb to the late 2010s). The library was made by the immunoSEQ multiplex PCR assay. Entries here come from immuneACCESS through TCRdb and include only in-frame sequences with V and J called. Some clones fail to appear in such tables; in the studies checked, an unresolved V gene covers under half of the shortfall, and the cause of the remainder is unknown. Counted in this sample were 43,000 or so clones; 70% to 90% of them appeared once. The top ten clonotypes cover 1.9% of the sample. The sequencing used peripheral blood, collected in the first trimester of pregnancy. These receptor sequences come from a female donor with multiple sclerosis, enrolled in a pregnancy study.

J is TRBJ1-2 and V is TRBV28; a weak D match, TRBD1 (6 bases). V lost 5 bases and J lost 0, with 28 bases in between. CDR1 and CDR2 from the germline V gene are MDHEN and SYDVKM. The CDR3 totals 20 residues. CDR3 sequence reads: CASSPSGVGMSGASNYGYTF. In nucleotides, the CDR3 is TGTGCCAGCAGTCCCTCAGGGGTGGGAATGAGTGGTGCCTCTAACTATGGCTACACCTTC.

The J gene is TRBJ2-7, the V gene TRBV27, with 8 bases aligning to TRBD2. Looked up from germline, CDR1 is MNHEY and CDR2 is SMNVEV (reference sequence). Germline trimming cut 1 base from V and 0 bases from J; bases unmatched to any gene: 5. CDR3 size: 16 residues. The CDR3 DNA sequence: TGTGCCAGCAGTTTATGGCCAGCGGGGGACTCCTACGAGCAGTACTTC. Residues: CASSLWPAGDSYEQYF.

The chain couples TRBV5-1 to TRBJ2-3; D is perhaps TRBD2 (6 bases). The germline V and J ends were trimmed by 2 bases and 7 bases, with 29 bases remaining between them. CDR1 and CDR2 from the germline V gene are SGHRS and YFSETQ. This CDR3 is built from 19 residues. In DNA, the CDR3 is TGCGCCAGCAGCTTAGGGGTGCTAGCCCCGGGAGACTTCGCATATACGCAGTATTTT. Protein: CASSLGVLAPGDFAYTQYF.

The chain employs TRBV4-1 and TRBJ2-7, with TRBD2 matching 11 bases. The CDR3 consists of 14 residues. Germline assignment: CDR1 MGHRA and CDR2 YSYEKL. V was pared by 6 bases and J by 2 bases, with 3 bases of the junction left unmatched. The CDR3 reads CASRTSGATYEQYF. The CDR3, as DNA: TGCGCCAGCAGGACTAGCGGGGCCACCTACGAGCAGTACTTC.

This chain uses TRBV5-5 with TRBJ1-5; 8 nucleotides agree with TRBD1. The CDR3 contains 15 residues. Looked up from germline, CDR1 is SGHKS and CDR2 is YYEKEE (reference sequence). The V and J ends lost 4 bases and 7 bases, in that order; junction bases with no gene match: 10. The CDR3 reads CASSPQGGFYQPQHF. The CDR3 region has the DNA TGTGCCAGCAGCCCACAGGGGGGGTTCTACCAGCCCCAGCATTTT.

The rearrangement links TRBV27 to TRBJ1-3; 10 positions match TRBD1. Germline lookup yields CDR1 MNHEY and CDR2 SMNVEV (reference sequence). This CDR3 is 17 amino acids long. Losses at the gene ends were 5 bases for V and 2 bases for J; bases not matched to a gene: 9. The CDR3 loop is CASSRIRDRGAGNTIYF. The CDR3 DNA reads TGTGCCAGCAGTCGCATCCGGGACAGGGGCGCTGGAAACACCATATATTTT.

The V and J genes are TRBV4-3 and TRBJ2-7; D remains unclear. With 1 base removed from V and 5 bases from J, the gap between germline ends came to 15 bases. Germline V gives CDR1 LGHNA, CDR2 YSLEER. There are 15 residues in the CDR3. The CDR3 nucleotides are TGCGCCAGCAGCCAAGTTGGTGGCAGTATGAACGAGCAGTACTTC. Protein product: CASSQVGGSMNEQYF.

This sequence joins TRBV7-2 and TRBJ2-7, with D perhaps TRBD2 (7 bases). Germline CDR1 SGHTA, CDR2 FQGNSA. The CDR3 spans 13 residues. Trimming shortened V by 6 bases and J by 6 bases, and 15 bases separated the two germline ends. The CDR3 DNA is TGTGCCAGCAGACTAGAGGGGGGGCTCGAGCAGTACTTC. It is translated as CASRLEGGLEQYF. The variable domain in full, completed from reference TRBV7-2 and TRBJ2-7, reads GAGVSQSPSNKVTEKGKDVELRCDPISGHTALYWYRQSLGQGLEFLIYFQGNSAPDKSGLPSDRFSAERTGGSVSTLTIQRTQQEDSAVYLCASRLEGGLEQYFGPGTRLTVT.

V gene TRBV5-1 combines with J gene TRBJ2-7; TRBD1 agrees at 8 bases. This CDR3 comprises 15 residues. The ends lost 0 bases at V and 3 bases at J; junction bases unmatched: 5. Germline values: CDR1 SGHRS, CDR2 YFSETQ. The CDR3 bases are TGCGCCAGCAGCTTGGGGGGACAGGTTCTCTACGAGCAGTACTTC. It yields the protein CASSLGGQVLYEQYF.

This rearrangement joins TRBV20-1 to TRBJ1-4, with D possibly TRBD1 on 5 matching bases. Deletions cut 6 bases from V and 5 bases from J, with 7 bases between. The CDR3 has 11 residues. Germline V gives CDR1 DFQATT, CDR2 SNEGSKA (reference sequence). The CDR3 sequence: CSARGNEKLFF. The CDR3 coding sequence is TGCAGTGCCCGGGGGAATGAAAAACTGTTTTTT.

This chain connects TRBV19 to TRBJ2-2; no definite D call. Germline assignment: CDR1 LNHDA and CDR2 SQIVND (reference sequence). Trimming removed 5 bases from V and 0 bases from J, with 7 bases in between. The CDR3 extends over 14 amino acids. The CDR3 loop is CASSYQANTGELFF. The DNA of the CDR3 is TGTGCCAGTAGTTACCAGGCGAACACCGGGGAGCTGTTTTTT.

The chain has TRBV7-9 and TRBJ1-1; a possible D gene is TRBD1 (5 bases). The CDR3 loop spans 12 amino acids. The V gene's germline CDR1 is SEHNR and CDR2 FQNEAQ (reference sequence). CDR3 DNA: TGTGCTCCTGGGGGAGGGAGCACTGAAGCTTTCTTT. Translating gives CAPGGGSTEAFF.

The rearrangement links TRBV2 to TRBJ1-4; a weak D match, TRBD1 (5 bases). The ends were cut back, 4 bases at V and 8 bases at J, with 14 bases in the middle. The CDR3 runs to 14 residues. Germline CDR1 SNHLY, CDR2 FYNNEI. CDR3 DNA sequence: TGTGCCAGCAGTGTCCTCAGGGCCGGAGAAAAACTGTTTTTT. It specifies CASSVLRAGEKLFF.

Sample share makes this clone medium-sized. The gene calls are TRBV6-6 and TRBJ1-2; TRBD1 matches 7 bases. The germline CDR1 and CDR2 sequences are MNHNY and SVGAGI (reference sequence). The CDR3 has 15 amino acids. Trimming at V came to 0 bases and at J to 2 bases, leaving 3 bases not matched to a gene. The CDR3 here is CASSYSETGNYGYTF. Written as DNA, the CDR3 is TGTGCCAGCAGTTACTCTGAGACAGGGAACTATGGCTACACCTTC.

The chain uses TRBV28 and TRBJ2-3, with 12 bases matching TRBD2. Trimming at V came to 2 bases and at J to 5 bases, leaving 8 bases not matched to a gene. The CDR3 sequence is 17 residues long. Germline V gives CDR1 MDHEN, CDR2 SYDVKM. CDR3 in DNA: TGTGCCAGCAGTTTAACTATCTCTAGCGGGGGGGGAGATACGCAGTATTTT. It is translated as CASSLTISSGGGDTQYF. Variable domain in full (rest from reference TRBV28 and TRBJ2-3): DVKVTQSSRYLVKRTGEKVFLECVQDMDHENMFWYRQDPGLGLRLIYFSYDVKMKEKGDIPEGYSVSREKKERFSLILESASTNQTSMYLCASSLTISSGGGDTQYFGPGTRLTVL.

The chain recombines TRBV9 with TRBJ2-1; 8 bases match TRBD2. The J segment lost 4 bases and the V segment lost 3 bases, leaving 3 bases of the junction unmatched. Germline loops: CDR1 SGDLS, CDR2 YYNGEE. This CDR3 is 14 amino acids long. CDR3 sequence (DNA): TGTGCCAGCAGCGCCGGGGGGGGTTACAATGAGCAGTTCTTC. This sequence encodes CASSAGGGYNEQFF.

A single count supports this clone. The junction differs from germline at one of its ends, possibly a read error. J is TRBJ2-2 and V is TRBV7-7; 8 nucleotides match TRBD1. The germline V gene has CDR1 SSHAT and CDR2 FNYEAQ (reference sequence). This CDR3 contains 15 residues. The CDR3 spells CASSLGGQGTGELFF. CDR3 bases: TGTGCTAGCAGCTTAGGAGGACAGGGCACCGGGGAGCTGTTTTTT.

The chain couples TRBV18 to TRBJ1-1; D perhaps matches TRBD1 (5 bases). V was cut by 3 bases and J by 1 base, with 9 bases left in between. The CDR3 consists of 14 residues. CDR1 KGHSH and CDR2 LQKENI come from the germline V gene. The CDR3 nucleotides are TGTGCCAGCTCACCGTGGCAGGGGAACACTGAAGCTTTCTTT. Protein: CASSPWQGNTEAFF.

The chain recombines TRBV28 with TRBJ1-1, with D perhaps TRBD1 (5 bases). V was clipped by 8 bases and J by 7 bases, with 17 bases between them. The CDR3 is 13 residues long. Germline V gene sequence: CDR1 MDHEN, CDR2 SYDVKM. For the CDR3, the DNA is TGTGCCAGCCCCGGGCCGGGGGGAGATGAAGCTTTCTTT. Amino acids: CASPGPGGDEAFF.

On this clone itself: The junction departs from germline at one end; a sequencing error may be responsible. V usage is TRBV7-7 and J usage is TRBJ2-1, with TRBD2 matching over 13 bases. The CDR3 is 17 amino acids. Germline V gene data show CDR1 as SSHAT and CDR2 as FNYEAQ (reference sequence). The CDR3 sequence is CASSSGTSGAPNNEQFF. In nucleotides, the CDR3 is TGTGCTAGCAGCTCCGGGACTAGCGGGGCCCCTAACAATGAGCAGTTCTTC.

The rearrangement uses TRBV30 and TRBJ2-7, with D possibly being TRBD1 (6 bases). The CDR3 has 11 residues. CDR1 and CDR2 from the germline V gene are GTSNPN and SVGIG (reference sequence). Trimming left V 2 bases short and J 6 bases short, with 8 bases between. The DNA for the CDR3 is TGTGCCTGGAGTAAGGGGGTCGAGCAGTACTTC. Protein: CAWSKGVEQYF.

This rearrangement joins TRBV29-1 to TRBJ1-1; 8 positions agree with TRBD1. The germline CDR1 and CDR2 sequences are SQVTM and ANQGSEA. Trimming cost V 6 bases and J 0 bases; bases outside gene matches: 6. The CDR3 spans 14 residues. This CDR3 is CSVLGTGMNTEAFF. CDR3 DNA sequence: TGCAGCGTCCTCGGGACAGGCATGAACACTGAAGCTTTCTTT. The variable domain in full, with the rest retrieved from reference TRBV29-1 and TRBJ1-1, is SAVISQKPSRDICQRGTSLTIQCQVDSQVTMMFWYRQQPGQSLTLIATANQGSEATYESGFVIDKFPISRPNLTFSTLTVSNMSPEDSSIYLCSVLGTGMNTEAFFGQGTRLTVV.

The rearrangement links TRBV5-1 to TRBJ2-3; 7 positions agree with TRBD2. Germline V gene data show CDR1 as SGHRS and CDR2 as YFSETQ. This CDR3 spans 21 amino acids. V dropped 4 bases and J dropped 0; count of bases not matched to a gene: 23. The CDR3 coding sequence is TGCGCCAGCAGCCGGAAGAGGACCCGTTTAGTTGCGGGGGACAGCACAGATACGCAGTATTTT. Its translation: CASSRKRTRLVAGDSTDTQYF.

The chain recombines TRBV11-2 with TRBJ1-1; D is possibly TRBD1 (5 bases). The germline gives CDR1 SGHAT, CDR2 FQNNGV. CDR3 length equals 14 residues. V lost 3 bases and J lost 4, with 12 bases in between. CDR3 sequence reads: CASSFLGGRTEAFF. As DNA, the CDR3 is TGTGCCAGCAGCTTCCTGGGGGGACGCACTGAAGCTTTCTTT.

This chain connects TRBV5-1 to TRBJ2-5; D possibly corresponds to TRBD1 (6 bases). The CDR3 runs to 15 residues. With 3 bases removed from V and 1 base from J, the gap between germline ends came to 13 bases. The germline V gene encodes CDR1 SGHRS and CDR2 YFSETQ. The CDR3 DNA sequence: TGCGCCAGCAGCTCGGGACACGTTGGCCAAGAGACCCAGTACTTC. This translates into CASSSGHVGQETQYF. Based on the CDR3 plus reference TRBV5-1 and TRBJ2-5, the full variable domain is KAGVTQTPRYLIKTRGQQVTLSCSPISGHRSVSWYQQTPGQGLQFLFEYFSETQRNKGNFPGRFSGRQFSNSRSEMNVSTLELGDSALYLCASSSGHVGQETQYFGPGTRLLVL.